One sample yielded the 18 T cell receptor beta chains listed below, sequenced in a study of CXCR3-negative and CXCR3-positive naive CD8 T cells. The study made its TRB cDNA libraries by 5' RACE, adding UMI labels. TCRdb reanalyzed the 5' RACE reads and collapses them to one entry per CDR3 protein, without DNA. Here the sample table reports tens of thousands of distinct CDR3 sequences. Study-level results: Hydrophobicity of TRB CDR3s was greater in CXCR3-positive naive cells than in CXCR3-negative naive cells.

Antigen specificity for these receptors is unknown. The sample taken for sequencing was naive CXCR3+ CD8+ T cells from blood. Subset of the sample: CD45RO-CCR7+CD27+CD95- naive CD8+ T cells expressing CXCR3 (TNR3+). The receptors come from a human donor in good health. Some clones in this sample may be carry-over from other donors' samples.

V usage is TRBV29-1 and J usage is TRBJ2-1; without DNA, the TCRdb call of TRBD2 cannot be checked. Germline assignment: CDR1 SQVTM and CDR2 ANQGSEA. CDR3 size: 13 residues. The CDR3 reads CSALAGGGNEQFF.

The chain joins TRBV28 to TRBJ2-5; TCRdb designates TRBD1, a call that cannot be tested without DNA. CDR3 length: 15 amino acids. Looked up from germline, CDR1 is MDHEN and CDR2 is SYDVKM. The CDR3: CASSWGGPYQETQYF.

The rearrangement uses TRBV6-2 or TRBV6-3 and TRBJ1-1. The germline V gene encodes CDR1 MNHEY and CDR2 SVGEGT. The CDR3 totals 12 residues. The CDR3 loop is CASSKDWTEAFF.

The chain carries TRBV28 and TRBJ2-3; the TRBD1 assignment by TCRdb is unverifiable without DNA. CDR3 length: 16 amino acids. CDR1 and CDR2 (germline): MDHEN, SYDVKM. CDR3 loop: CASSSYYRVHPDTQYF.

The genes are TRBV7-8 and TRBJ2-2; without DNA, the TCRdb call of TRBD1 cannot be checked. CDR1 and CDR2 from the germline V gene are SGHVS and FQNEAQ. The CDR3 is made up of 14 amino acids. CDR3 region: CASSPDRATGELFF.

The V and J genes are TRBV28 and TRBJ1-6; TCRdb's D gene call, TRBD1, goes unchecked for lack of DNA. The CDR3 is 16 amino acids. The germline V gene has CDR1 MDHEN and CDR2 SYDVKM. The CDR3 here is CASSPSGISYNSPLHF.

This chain links TRBV6-5 with TRBJ2-1; TCRdb outputs TRBD1, but without DNA this stays unchecked. This CDR3 region has 15 residues. The V gene's germline CDR1 is MNHEY and CDR2 SVGAGI. CDR3 sequence: CASSSGQGGLNEQFF.

The V and J genes are TRBV28 and TRBJ2-4; TCRdb returns TRBD2, unconfirmable since there is no DNA. Germline CDR1 MDHEN, CDR2 SYDVKM. CDR3 length: 15 residues. CDR3 sequence reads: CASSLTEVAKNIQYF.

The chain employs TRBV5-1 and TRBJ2-7; TCRdb's D call, TRBD1, is unchecked because there is no DNA. Germline V gives CDR1 SGHRS, CDR2 YFSETQ. The CDR3 is 11 residues long. The CDR3 is CASSLDRVWYF.

This chain joins TRBV10-3 and TRBJ2-5; lacking DNA, the TRBD1 call made by TCRdb goes unchecked. The V gene's germline CDR1 is ENHRY and CDR2 SYGVKD. This CDR3 is 13 amino acids long. CDR3 region: CAIRPGHQETQYF.

J is TRBJ2-1 and V is TRBV27; TCRdb names TRBD1, which stays unverified in the absence of DNA. The CDR3 contains 15 residues. Germline V gives CDR1 MNHEY, CDR2 SMNVEV (reference sequence). CDR3 region: CASSLPPVGYNEQFF.

V and J are TRBV6-2 or TRBV6-3 and TRBJ2-7; TCRdb proposes TRBD2, but this gene call is untestable without DNA. The length of the CDR3 is 12 residues. From germline, CDR1 is MNHEY and CDR2 SVGEGT. Here the CDR3 reads CAGGLSSYEQYF.

This rearrangement joins TRBV28 to TRBJ1-1; no DNA is available, so the TRBD1 call from TCRdb remains unchecked. The CDR3 contains 16 residues. Germline V CDR1 and CDR2: MDHEN, SYDVKM. CDR3 sequence reads: CASSQTLGDPNTEAFF.

The chain's CDR3 is CASSYGFEQYF. This sequence joins TRBV6-2 or TRBV6-3 and TRBJ2-7. Germline CDR1 reads MNHEY; CDR2 reads SVGEGT. The CDR3 contains 11 residues.

J is TRBJ2-3 and V is TRBV6-4; TCRdb calls TRBD1, which cannot be checked without DNA. The CDR3 contains 15 residues. In germline, CDR1 is MRHNA, CDR2 SNTAGT. The CDR3 sequence is CASSDQGGTTDTQYF.

The V call is TRBV4-1, the J call TRBJ2-1. The germline gives CDR1 MGHRA, CDR2 YSYEKL. This CDR3 comprises 16 residues. This chain's CDR3 is CASSPVGVSSYNEQFF.

CDR3 protein: CASSLVPNLYTSGNPNEQFF. The rearrangement links TRBV7-3 to TRBJ2-1; TCRdb proposes TRBD2, but this gene call is untestable without DNA. Germline V gene data show CDR1 as SGHTA and CDR2 as FQGTGA. This CDR3 region has 20 residues. The full variable domain, completed using reference TRBV7-3 and TRBJ2-1, is GAGVSQTPSNKVTEKGKYVELRCDPISGHTALYWYRQSLGQGPEFLIYFQGTGAADDSGLPNDRFFAVRPEGSVSTLKIQRTERGDSAVYLCASSLVPNLYTSGNPNEQFFGPGTRLTVL.

This rearrangement joins TRBV7-9 to TRBJ2-5; TCRdb proposes TRBD2, but this gene call is untestable without DNA. The germline V gene encodes CDR1 SEHNR and CDR2 FQNEAQ (reference sequence). The length of the CDR3 is 14 residues. This CDR3 is CASSPGRELETQYF. The full variable domain, its missing parts supplied by reference TRBV7-9 and TRBJ2-5, is DTGVSQNPRHKITKRGQNVTFRCDPISEHNRLYWYRQTLGQGPEFLTYFQNEAQLEKSRLLSDRFSAERPKGSFSTLEIQRTEQGDSAMYLCASSPGRELETQYFGPGTRLLVL.